Following are 15 T cell receptor beta chains from one sample sequenced in a study of T cell repertoires in cytomegalovirus infection. TCRdb ran MiXCR on the reads and lists one entry per CDR3 protein. The sample records some 700,000 distinct CDR3 sequences, about 40% being singletons. The source material was PBMCs. Source of these receptors: a human donor in good health (CMV status not recorded). Some clones in this sample may be carry-over from other donors' samples.

The DNA of the CDR3 is TGTGCCAGTAACTCAATCGTCGGGACAGGGAGGACCGGGGAGCTGTTTTTT. Its protein is CASNSIVGTGRTGELFF. This chain joins TRBV11-2 and TRBJ2-2; 9 nucleotides agree with TRBD1. The CDR3 loop spans 17 amino acids. After removal of 9 bases from V and 5 bases from J, the junction contained 16 bases not matched to a gene. The germline V gene has CDR1 SGHAT and CDR2 FQNNGV.

The V gene is TRBV2, the J gene TRBJ2-3; TRBD2 matches at 8 bases. CDR1 SNHLY and CDR2 FYNNEI come from the germline V gene. Losses at the gene ends were 6 bases for V and 4 bases for J; bases not matched to a gene: 6. There are 14 residues in the CDR3. CDR3 in DNA: TGTGCCAGCAGGGCGGGGGGATTGGCAGATACGCAGTATTTT. It is translated as CASRAGGLADTQYF. The full variable domain, with the rest looked up from reference TRBV2 and TRBJ2-3, is EPEVTQTPSHQVTQMGQEVILRCVPISNHLYFYWYRQILGQKVEFLVSFYNNEISEKSEIFDDQFSVERPDGSNFTLKIRSTKLEDSAMYFCASRAGGLADTQYFGPGTRLTVL.

This clonotype has ten or more counts. This chain connects TRBV7-2 to TRBJ2-5; D not certain. The CDR3 extends over 14 amino acids. V shed 0 bases and J shed 5 bases, with 10 bases lying between them. CDR1 and CDR2 (germline): SGHTA, FQGNSA. The CDR3 is CASSLAGREETQYF. The CDR3, as DNA: TGTGCCAGCAGCTTAGCCGGCCGCGAGGAGACCCAGTACTTC.

This chain links TRBV15 with TRBJ1-1; the D is unclear. The CDR3 loop spans 16 amino acids. The V and J ends lost 8 bases and 1 base respectively, with 20 bases between them. Germline V CDR1 and CDR2: LNHNV, YYDKDF (reference sequence). CDR3 sequence reads: CATAIKPTRGNTEAFF. CDR3 bases: TGTGCCACCGCGATCAAGCCGACCCGTGGGAACACTGAAGCTTTCTTT.

This clonotype has just one count. J is TRBJ1-2 and V is TRBV7-2; 8 nucleotides align to TRBD1. Germline V gene data show CDR1 as SGHTA and CDR2 as FQGNSA. V shed 2 bases and J 4 bases; nucleotides not matched to a gene: 6. This CDR3 is built from 15 residues. Here the CDR3 reads CASSLLDREVYGYTF. The CDR3, as DNA: TGTGCCAGCAGCTTATTGGACAGGGAAGTCTATGGCTACACCTTC.

The J gene is TRBJ2-2, the V gene TRBV5-1, with a weak D call TRBD1 (6 bases). CDR3 length equals 16 residues. The V end lost 4 bases, the J end lost 0 bases, and 13 bases lay between the germline ends. Germline assignment: CDR1 SGHRS and CDR2 YFSETQ. For the CDR3, the DNA is TGCGCCAGCAGCGCCCTGACAGGCTCGAACACCGGGGAGCTGTTTTTT. This codes for CASSALTGSNTGELFF.

This clonotype appeared a few times. The DNA of the CDR3 is TGTGCCAGCAGCTTAGAGGGACTTTACACAGATACGCAGTATTTT. Translation gives CASSLEGLYTDTQYF. The gene calls are TRBV7-3 and TRBJ2-3; D possibly corresponds to TRBD2 (6 bases). Germline-derived CDR1 and CDR2 are SGHTA and FQGTGA. The CDR3 sequence is 15 residues long. V was pared by 2 bases and J by 2 bases, with 11 bases between.

The chain is built from TRBV12-3 or TRBV12-4 and TRBJ1-1; D is possibly TRBD1 (6 bases). The CDR3 has 13 amino acids. V lost 6 bases to trimming and J lost 11 bases, with 19 bases between them. The CDR3, as DNA: TGTGCCAGCAGAGCCGAGACGGGGGGCTTGGCTTTCTTT. It yields the protein CASRAETGGLAFF.

This clonotype was seen a handful of times. The chain is built from TRBV11-2 and TRBJ2-5, with D uncertain. Germline V gene sequence: CDR1 SGHAT, CDR2 FQNNGV. The CDR3 covers 13 residues. Trimming took off 3 bases at V and 1 base at J, with 6 bases between the two ends. The CDR3 sequence: CASSFQTQETQYF. DNA for the CDR3: TGTGCCAGCAGCTTTCAGACCCAAGAGACCCAGTACTTC.

There are many counts of this clonotype. The chain couples TRBV7-8 to TRBJ2-5, with D perhaps TRBD2 (5 bases). The CDR3 runs 15 residues. Per germline, CDR1 SGHVS and CDR2 FQNEAQ. Trimming stripped 1 base from V and 5 bases from J, with 14 bases between. In DNA form, the CDR3 reads TGTGCCAGCAGCTTAGTCGGAGGTCGAGGGGAGACCCAGTACTTC. Translation: CASSLVGGRGETQYF. The full variable domain, rest sourced from reference TRBV7-8 and TRBJ2-5, is GAGVSQSPRYKVAKRGQDVALRCDPISGHVSLFWYQQALGQGPEFLTYFQNEAQLDKSGLPSDRFFAERPEGSVSTLKIQRTQQEDSAVYLCASSLVGGRGETQYFGPGTRLLVL.

This clonotype appeared a single time. V usage is TRBV10-3 and J usage is TRBJ2-7, with D unclear. This CDR3 has 14 residues. Trimming stripped 2 bases from V and 2 bases from J, with 10 bases between. CDR1 is ENHRY, CDR2 SYGVKD, per germline. The CDR3 is CAISELGLAYEQYF. The CDR3 DNA is TGTGCCATCAGTGAGCTAGGTCTAGCCTACGAGCAGTACTTC.

The J gene is TRBJ1-3, the V gene TRBV18; D may be TRBD1 (5 bases). Germline V lookup: CDR1 KGHSH, CDR2 LQKENI. The length of the CDR3 is 15 residues. The V gene lost 3 bases and the J gene lost 0 bases, with 9 bases spanning the gap. The CDR3 protein is CASSPWDVSGNTIYF. CDR3 nucleotides: TGTGCCAGCTCACCCTGGGACGTCTCTGGAAACACCATATATTTT.

There are many counts of this clonotype. The rearrangement uses TRBV7-9 and TRBJ2-1, with 11 bases fitting TRBD1. Germline CDR1 reads SEHNR; CDR2 reads FQNEAQ (reference sequence). The CDR3 sequence is 15 residues long. V dropped 5 bases and J dropped 6; count of bases not matched to a gene: 6. The CDR3 DNA reads TGTGCCAGCAGCAATCACGGACAGGGGGCCAATGAGCAGTTCTTC. Protein product: CASSNHGQGANEQFF.

This chain uses TRBV19 with TRBJ2-1, with D uncertain. CDR3 length equals 18 residues. The V end was cut by 7 bases, the J end by 0 bases, with 22 bases between. Germline lookup yields CDR1 LNHDA and CDR2 SQIVND (reference sequence). CDR3 sequence: CASIPNTAVGSSYNEQFF. The CDR3 DNA reads as TGTGCCAGTATCCCCAACACGGCAGTCGGCAGCTCCTACAATGAGCAGTTCTTC.

The V call is TRBV11-1, the J call TRBJ1-6; 7 bases map to TRBD1. Trimming at V came to 8 bases and at J to 5 bases, leaving 6 bases not matched to a gene. This CDR3 spans 14 amino acids. CDR1 and CDR2 from the germline V gene are SGHAT and FQDESV (reference sequence). The CDR3 nucleotides read TGTGCCAGCTCGGACAGGCTCGATAATTCACCCCTCCACTTT. Translating gives CASSDRLDNSPLHF.